These 25 T cell receptor beta chains originate from one sample sequenced in a study of breast tumors, draining lymph nodes, adjacent tissues. From the multiplex PCR reads, TCRdb called clonotypes with MiXCR, one entry per CDR3 protein. The repertoire holds fewer than 300,000 distinct CDR3 sequences, roughly 32% seen once, with 1.3% to 1.5% in the top ten. Axillary draining lymph nodes of breast cancer patients supplied the node samples. The specimen was axillary lymph node tissue. These receptors all stem from a female donor with breast cancer. Some clones in this sample may be carry-over from other donors' samples.

The chain joins TRBV5-4 to TRBJ1-6; D gene unclear. The CDR3 is 17 amino acids. Germline-derived CDR1 and CDR2 are SGHNT and YYREEE (reference sequence). The V end was cut by 1 base, the J end by 7 bases, with 18 bases between. The CDR3 loop is CASSLREARRQNSPLHF. For the CDR3, the DNA is TGTGCCAGCAGCTTGAGGGAGGCAAGACGGCAAAATTCACCCCTCCACTTT.

Ten or more counts support this clonotype. The chain carries TRBV18 and TRBJ2-1; TRBD2 might be the D (6 bases). Deletions cut 3 bases from V and 10 bases from J, with 10 bases between. Looked up from germline, CDR1 is KGHSH and CDR2 is LQKENI. The CDR3 totals 12 residues. The DNA for the CDR3 is TGTGCCAGCTCACCTTCGCTAGCGGAGCAGTTCTTC. Its protein is CASSPSLAEQFF.

This clonotype was observed many times. The junction departs from the called germline gene at one end, perhaps through a read error. The chain combines TRBV3-1 with TRBJ1-6; D gene unclear. This CDR3 comprises 14 residues. From germline, CDR1 is LGHDT and CDR2 YNNKEL (reference sequence). CDR3 protein: CASSPGEYNSLLHF. The DNA of the CDR3 is TGTGCCAGCAGCCCCGGGGAGTATAATTCACTCCTCCACTTT.

The J gene is TRBJ1-2, the V gene TRBV4-3; no definite D call. V lost 0 bases and J 2 bases, leaving 10 bases between the germline ends. There are 15 residues in the CDR3. Germline V CDR1 and CDR2: LGHNA, YSLEER. The CDR3 spells CASSQDARQNYGYTF. CDR3 DNA sequence: TGCGCCAGCAGCCAAGATGCGCGGCAGAACTATGGCTACACCTTC.

At least ten counts were recorded for this clonotype. The chain links TRBV11-2 to TRBJ2-5, with TRBD2 matching 11 bases. Losses at the gene ends were 3 bases for V and 6 bases for J; bases not matched to a gene: 3. The V gene's germline CDR1 is SGHAT and CDR2 FQNNGV. This CDR3 is 14 amino acids long. CDR3 in amino acids: CASSLTSGIKTQYF. The DNA for the CDR3 is TGTGCCAGCAGCTTGACTAGCGGGATTAAGACCCAGTACTTC.

This rearrangement joins TRBV28 to TRBJ1-4; 9 nucleotides agree with TRBD1. The CDR3 has 12 residues. The germline gives CDR1 MDHEN, CDR2 SYDVKM. The junction had 5 bases not matched to a gene; V was cut back by 8 bases and J by 10 bases. The CDR3 DNA reads TGTGCCAGCCGGGACAGGGTAGGAAAACTGTTTTTT. Protein product: CASRDRVGKLFF.

The chain couples TRBV2 to TRBJ1-2; a possible D gene is TRBD1 (6 bases). Germline-derived CDR1 and CDR2 are SNHLY and FYNNEI. This CDR3 spans 14 amino acids. CDR3 in amino acids: CARGRGVASYGYTF. The DNA for the CDR3 is TGTGCACGGGGGCGGGGGGTGGCATCCTATGGCTACACCTTC.

This clonotype was counted at least ten times. The rearrangement links TRBV24-1 to TRBJ2-3, with 9 bases that match TRBD2. With 10 bases clipped from V and 5 bases from J, the junction kept 9 bases outside the gene matches. This CDR3 has 14 residues. Germline lookup yields CDR1 KGHDR and CDR2 SFDVKD. CDR3 loop: CATQAGGTLDTQYF. In nucleotides, the CDR3 is TGTGCCACTCAAGCGGGGGGCACATTAGATACGCAGTATTTT.

This clonotype turned up a few times. Germline is not matched at one junction end, which may reflect a read error. V and J are TRBV6-5 and TRBJ2-3; 7 bases are shared with TRBD2. The CDR3 is made up of 16 amino acids. CDR1 and CDR2 (germline): MNHEY, SVGAGI. Here the CDR3 reads CASSHSLGGSADTQYF. CDR3 in DNA: TGTGCCAGCAGTCACTCTCTTGGCGGGAGCGCAGATACGCAGTATTTT.

The V call is TRBV7-2, the J call TRBJ2-3, with 12 bases aligning to TRBD2. This CDR3 is built from 15 residues. With 6 bases clipped from V and 9 bases from J, the junction kept 10 bases outside the gene matches. Germline V gene lookup returns CDR1 SGHTA and CDR2 FQGNSA. This chain's CDR3 is CASRPSTSGRKTQYF. The CDR3 coding sequence is TGTGCCAGCAGACCCTCGACTAGCGGGAGAAAAACGCAGTATTTT.

This clonotype has just a few counts. A much larger clone lies a single base off, so this may be a read error. The rearrangement joins TRBV6-6 to TRBJ1-2; D gene uncertain. Looked up from germline, CDR1 is MNHNY and CDR2 is SVGAGI (reference sequence). V was trimmed by 6 bases and J by 8 bases, leaving 16 bases between them. The CDR3 extends over 13 amino acids. CDR3 protein: CASSRLRGEGYTF. CDR3 bases: TGTGCCAGCAGCCGACTTCGCGGGGAGGGCTACACCTTC.

This clonotype was observed many times. The chain couples TRBV24-1 to TRBJ2-1; D assignment may be TRBD1 or TRBD2 (6 bases each). This CDR3 is 15 amino acids long. Looked up from germline, CDR1 is KGHDR and CDR2 is SFDVKD. Trimming took 5 bases from V and 0 from J, leaving 10 bases between them. The CDR3 bases are TGTGCCACCAGTGCGGGGGCCCTCTCCTACAATGAGCAGTTCTTC. Translating it yields CATSAGALSYNEQFF.

The chain has TRBV3-1 and TRBJ1-2; a possible D gene is TRBD1 (5 bases). V was trimmed by 2 bases and J by 8 bases, leaving 12 bases between them. Germline loops: CDR1 LGHDT, CDR2 YNNKEL (reference sequence). The CDR3 consists of 13 residues. The chain's CDR3 is CASSQTGTSGYTF. CDR3 DNA sequence: TGTGCCAGCAGCCAAACCGGGACTAGCGGCTACACCTTC.

This clonotype was detected only a few times. Mismatch with germline at one junction end may stem from a read error. The chain combines TRBV12-3 or TRBV12-4 with TRBJ1-3, with a weak D call TRBD1 (5 bases). There are 15 residues in the CDR3. The CDR3 region is CASSPPRGAGSTIYF. DNA of the CDR3: TGTGCCAGCAGTCCGCCGCGAGGGGCTGGAAGCACCATATATTTT.

This rearrangement joins TRBV7-3 to TRBJ1-5; D remains unclear. This CDR3 has 10 residues. Germline V gene sequence: CDR1 SGHTA, CDR2 FQGTGA. Trimming took off 3 bases at V and 9 bases at J, with 3 bases between the two ends. The CDR3 sequence: CASSLGPQHF. CDR3 sequence (DNA): TGTGCCAGCAGCTTGGGGCCCCAGCATTTT. Complete variable domain (other parts from reference TRBV7-3 and TRBJ1-5): GAGVSQTPSNKVTEKGKYVELRCDPISGHTALYWYRQSLGQGPEFLIYFQGTGAADDSGLPNDRFFAVRPEGSVSTLKIQRTERGDSAVYLCASSLGPQHFGDGTRLSIL.

This clonotype was counted a single time. The gene calls are TRBV5-1 and TRBJ2-6; D gene uncertain. Trimming stripped 0 bases from V and 4 bases from J, with 8 bases between. Germline V gives CDR1 SGHRS, CDR2 YFSETQ. The CDR3 is made up of 15 amino acids. CDR3 sequence: CASSLVITGANVLTF. The CDR3, as DNA: TGCGCCAGCAGCTTGGTAATAACCGGGGCCAACGTCCTGACTTTC.

This clonotype was counted many times. V usage is TRBV30 and J usage is TRBJ1-3; D is perhaps TRBD1 (6 bases). Germline CDR1 is GTSNPN and CDR2 is SVGIG (reference sequence). The ends were cut back, 3 bases at V and 4 bases at J, with 19 bases in the middle. This CDR3 spans 16 amino acids. The CDR3 is CAWRVLWGARGNTIYF. The CDR3 coding sequence is TGTGCCTGGAGGGTTTTATGGGGGGCACGAGGAAACACCATATATTTT.

This clonotype occurred many times. The rearrangement links TRBV11-3 to TRBJ1-2; D might be TRBD1 (5 bases). V shed 4 bases and J shed 5 bases, with 20 bases lying between them. The CDR3 extends over 16 amino acids. CDR1 and CDR2 from the germline V gene are SGHNT and YENEEA. CDR3 in DNA: TGTGCCAGCAGCTCCCGGAGGGACCGAACTTCATATGGCTACACCTTC. This codes for CASSSRRDRTSYGYTF.

Many counts were recorded for this clonotype. The V and J genes are TRBV20-1 and TRBJ2-3; 9 positions agree with TRBD2. CDR1 is DFQATT and CDR2 is SNEGSKA in the germline V gene (reference sequence). V shed 6 bases, J shed 4 bases, and the junction held 11 bases outside the gene matches. The CDR3 extends over 15 amino acids. This CDR3 is CSALIAGVVPDTQYF. The CDR3 region has the DNA TGCAGTGCGCTCATAGCGGGAGTAGTCCCAGATACGCAGTATTTT.

In this sample, this clonotype turned up many times. The chain uses TRBV4-1 and TRBJ1-4, with 9 bases identical to TRBD1. The CDR3 spans 18 residues. Germline CDR1 is MGHRA and CDR2 is YSYEKL. J was trimmed by 9 bases and V by 0 bases; bases with no gene match: 14. The CDR3 sequence is CASSQEKGKRDRVKKLFF. CDR3 bases: TGCGCCAGCAGCCAAGAGAAGGGGAAACGGGACAGGGTGAAAAAACTGTTTTTT.

The rearrangement links TRBV15 to TRBJ2-1; the D call may be TRBD1 or TRBD2 (5 bases each). The CDR3 covers 13 residues. V lost 4 bases, J lost 6 bases, and 10 bases lay in between. Germline V CDR1 and CDR2: LNHNV, YYDKDF (reference sequence). In DNA, the CDR3 is TGTGCCACCAGCATCGGGACGACCAATGAGCAGTTCTTC. Its translation is CATSIGTTNEQFF. Full variable domain (remainder filled in from reference TRBV15 and TRBJ2-1): DAMVIQNPRYQVTQFGKPVTLSCSQTLNHNVMYWYQQKSSQAPKLLFHYYDKDFNNEADTPDNFQSRRPNTSFCFLDIRSPGLGDTAMYLCATSIGTTNEQFFGPGTRLTVL.

About this clonotype itself: One junction end disagrees with the germline gene, perhaps due to a read error. The chain joins TRBV6-5 to TRBJ2-7; unclear D gene. This CDR3 spans 13 amino acids. Germline lookup yields CDR1 MNHEY and CDR2 SVGAGI. The DNA for the CDR3 is TGTGCCAGCAGTCACTCGAAGTTCCACGAGCAGTACTTC. This encodes CASSHSKFHEQYF.

This clonotype was seen a handful of times. This CDR3 reads CASSWNRDSEETQYF. DNA for the CDR3: TGTGCCAGCAGCTGGAACCGGGACAGCGAAGAGACCCAGTACTTC. V and J are TRBV5-4 and TRBJ2-5; 7 nucleotides align to TRBD1. Trimming at V came to 3 bases and at J to 3 bases, leaving 8 bases not matched to a gene. The CDR3 has 15 amino acids. Per germline, CDR1 SGHNT and CDR2 YYREEE (reference sequence).

V gene TRBV2 combines with J gene TRBJ1-1, with a weak D call TRBD1 (5 bases). V lost 4 bases and J 1 base, leaving 13 bases between the germline ends. Germline CDR1 and CDR2: SNHLY and FYNNEI. This CDR3 spans 15 amino acids. In DNA, the CDR3 is TGTGCCAGCAGTGTAATTAAGGGGCCGAACACTGAAGCTTTCTTT. This sequence encodes CASSVIKGPNTEAFF.

Ten or more counts support this clonotype. The V call is TRBV5-1, the J call TRBJ2-7; D is undetermined. Germline CDR1 SGHRS, CDR2 YFSETQ. V dropped 0 bases and J dropped 6 bases, with 10 bases sitting between them. CDR3 length equals 13 residues. In nucleotides, the CDR3 is TGCGCCAGCAGCTTGGGTAAGATGGTCGAGCAGTACTTC. Amino acids: CASSLGKMVEQYF.